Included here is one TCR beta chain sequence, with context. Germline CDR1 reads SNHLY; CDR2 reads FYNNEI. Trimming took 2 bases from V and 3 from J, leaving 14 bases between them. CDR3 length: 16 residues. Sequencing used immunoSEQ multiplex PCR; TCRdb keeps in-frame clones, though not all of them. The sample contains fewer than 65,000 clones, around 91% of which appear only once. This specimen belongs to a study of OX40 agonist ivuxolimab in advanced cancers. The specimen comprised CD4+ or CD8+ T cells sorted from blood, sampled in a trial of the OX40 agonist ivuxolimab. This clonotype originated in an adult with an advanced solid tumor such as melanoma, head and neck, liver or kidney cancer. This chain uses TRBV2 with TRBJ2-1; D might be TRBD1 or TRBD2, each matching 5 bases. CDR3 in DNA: TGTGCCAGCAGTGAATCGAAGTGGGGACGCTACAATGAGCAGTTCTTC. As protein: CASSESKWGRYNEQFF.